The clone carrying this TCR beta chain is a singleton in its sample. These data belong to a study of T cell responses to AZD1222 COVID-19 vaccine. The ends were cut back, 1 base at V and 2 bases at J, with 15 bases in the middle. CDR3 length equals 16 residues. In germline, CDR1 is SGHRS, CDR2 YFSETQ. Sequencing was performed with immunoSEQ multiplex PCR; in TCRdb, only in-frame clones are kept and a portion is missing. The sample records about 100,000 clones, less than 90% being singletons. The sequence derives from an adult in good health. Source: peripheral blood, taken on day 0 of AZD1222 vaccination. The chain couples TRBV5-1 to TRBJ2-5, with D perhaps assigned TRBD1 or TRBD2 (5 bases each). As DNA, the CDR3 is TGCGCCAGCAGCTTGCCGCCGGGACCCCGACAAGAGACCCAGTACTTC. Translation gives CASSLPPGPRQETQYF.